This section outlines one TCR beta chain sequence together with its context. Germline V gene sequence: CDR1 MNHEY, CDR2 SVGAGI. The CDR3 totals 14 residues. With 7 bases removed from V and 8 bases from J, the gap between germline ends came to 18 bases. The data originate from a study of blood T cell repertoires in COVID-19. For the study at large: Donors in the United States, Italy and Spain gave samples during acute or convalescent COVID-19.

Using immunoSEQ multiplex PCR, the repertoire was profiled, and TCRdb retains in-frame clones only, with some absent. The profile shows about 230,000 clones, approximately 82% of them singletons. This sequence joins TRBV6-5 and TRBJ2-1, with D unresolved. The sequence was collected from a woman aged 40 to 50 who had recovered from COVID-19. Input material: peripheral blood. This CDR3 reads CASTSRVPSHEQFF. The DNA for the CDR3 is TGTGCCAGCACCTCCCGGGTCCCTTCTCATGAGCAGTTCTTC.